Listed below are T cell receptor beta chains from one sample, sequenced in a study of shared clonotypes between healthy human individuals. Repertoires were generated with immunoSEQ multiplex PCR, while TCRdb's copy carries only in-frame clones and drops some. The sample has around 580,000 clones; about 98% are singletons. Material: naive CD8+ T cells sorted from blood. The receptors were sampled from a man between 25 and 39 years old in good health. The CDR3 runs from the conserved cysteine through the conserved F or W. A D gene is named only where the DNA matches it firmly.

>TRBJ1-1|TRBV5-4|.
CASSSMDSEAFF
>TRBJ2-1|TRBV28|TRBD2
CASSLRTSFNEQFF
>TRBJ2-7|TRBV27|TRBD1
CASSGTGESYEQYF
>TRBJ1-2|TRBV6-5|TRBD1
CASSSHRGPDYGYTF
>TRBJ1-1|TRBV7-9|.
CASSSPTWTEAFF
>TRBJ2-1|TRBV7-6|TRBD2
CASSLGPFTSGSEDEQFF
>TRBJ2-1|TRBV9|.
CASSVGSSVNEQFF
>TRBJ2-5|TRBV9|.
CASSSDEGGGTQYF
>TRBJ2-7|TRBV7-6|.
CASSSAGFEQYF
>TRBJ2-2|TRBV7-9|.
CASSLGPPGELFF
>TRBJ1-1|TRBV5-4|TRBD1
CASSGGTGGTEAFF
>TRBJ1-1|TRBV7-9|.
CASSSPGSLEAFF
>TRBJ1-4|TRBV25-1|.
CASSEFELNEKLFF
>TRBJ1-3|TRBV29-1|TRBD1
CSVSLTGDGGNTIYF
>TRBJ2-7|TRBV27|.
CASSLSWGSPSYEQYF
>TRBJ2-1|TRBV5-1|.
CASRGGRNEQFF
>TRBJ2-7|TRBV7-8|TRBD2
CASSLPGTSYEQYF
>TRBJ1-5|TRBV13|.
CASSLGAGRNQPQHF
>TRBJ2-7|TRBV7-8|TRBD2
CASSPTGEGYEQYF
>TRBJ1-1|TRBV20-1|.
CSASEAFF
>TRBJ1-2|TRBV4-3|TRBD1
CASSLLTGAITDYGYTF
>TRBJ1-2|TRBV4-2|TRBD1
CASRETGQPDSSYGYTF
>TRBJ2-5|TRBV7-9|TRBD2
CASSPQRGLLEETQYF
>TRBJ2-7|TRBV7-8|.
CASSPTTISYEQYF
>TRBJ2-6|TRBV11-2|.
CASSLDPRRLVSGANVLTF
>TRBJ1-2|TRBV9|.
CASSVGRQGYGYTF
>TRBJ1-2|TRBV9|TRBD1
CATFSRDRPNYGYTF
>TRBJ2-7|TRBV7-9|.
CASSHPGTDYEQYF
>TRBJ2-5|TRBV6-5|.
CASSSAGSRGWTQYF
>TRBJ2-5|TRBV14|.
CASSQGARTGSRKTQYF
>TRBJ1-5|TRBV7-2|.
CASSLSPDRTEYSNQPQHF
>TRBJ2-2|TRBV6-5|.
CASSPGLNTGELFF
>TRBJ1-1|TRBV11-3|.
CASLRGGNTEAFF
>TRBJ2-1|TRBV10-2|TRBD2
CASGLAEGGEQFF
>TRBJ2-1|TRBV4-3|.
CASSQDRFYNEQFF